One and the same sample provided the 22 T cell receptor beta chains below, sequenced in a study of cytomegalovirus exposure and HLA in healthy donors. The PCR ran on 60 Vbeta and 13 Jbeta primers. Generated by immunoSEQ multiplex PCR, the TCRdb table keeps only in-frame clones and is missing some. The sample has some 91,000 clones, around 73% seen once. The sample was PBMCs. Receptors originate from a man aged 35 to 55 in good health and CMV-seronegative.

This clone was found a few times. The chain has TRBV29-1 and TRBJ1-4, with a tentative D call TRBD1 (6 bases). Germline CDR1 and CDR2: SQVTM and ANQGSEA. Between the trimmed V and J ends, which lost 6 bases and 5 bases, there was a span of 10 bases. The length of the CDR3 is 12 residues. CDR3 in DNA: TGCAGCGTCGCCAGGGGAAATGAAAAACTGTTTTTT. It translates to CSVARGNEKLFF.

CDR3 amino acids: CSVVTDSYEQYF. The CDR3 nucleotides are TGCAGCGTTGTAACAGACTCCTACGAGCAGTACTTC. V and J are TRBV29-1 and TRBJ2-7; no firm D call. The CDR3 is 12 amino acids. The germline CDR1 and CDR2 sequences are SQVTM and ANQGSEA. V was pared by 4 bases and J by 0 bases, with 7 bases between.

This clone was seen just once. The chain uses TRBV18 and TRBJ2-7; 8 bases align to TRBD1. The ends lost 2 bases at V and 2 bases at J; junction bases unmatched: 8. Germline V gene data show CDR1 as KGHSH and CDR2 as LQKENI. The CDR3 is 16 amino acids. The CDR3 is CASSPDLRGPTYEQYF. The CDR3 nucleotides read TGTGCCAGCTCACCAGATCTCAGGGGGCCGACCTACGAGCAGTACTTC. Full variable domain (missing parts from reference TRBV18 and TRBJ2-7): NAGVMQNPRHLVRRRGQEARLRCSPMKGHSHVYWYRQLPEEGLKFMVYLQKENIIDESGMPKERFSAEFPKEGPSILRIQQVVRGDSAAYFCASSPDLRGPTYEQYFGPGTRLTVT.

The chain employs TRBV6-5 and TRBJ2-2, with unresolved D. The CDR3 spans 15 residues. Per the germline V gene, CDR1 is MNHEY and CDR2 is SVGAGI. The V end lost 6 bases, the J end lost 0 bases, and 11 bases lay between the germline ends. CDR3 nucleotide sequence: TGTGCCAGCAGGCAAGGAGCCCCGAACACCGGGGAGCTGTTTTTT. Its protein is CASRQGAPNTGELFF.

The V and J genes are TRBV7-9 and TRBJ1-2, with 9 bases identical to TRBD1. V lost 1 base, J lost 4 bases, and 7 bases stayed unmatched. This CDR3 has 16 residues. Germline CDR1 SEHNR, CDR2 FQNEAQ (reference sequence). CDR3 bases: TGTGCCAGCAGCTTAGGGGCCACAGGGGGCTCCTATGGCTACACCTTC. Translating it yields CASSLGATGGSYGYTF.

This chain uses TRBV2 with TRBJ1-5; 8 nucleotides line up with TRBD1. The CDR3 has 14 residues. Germline values: CDR1 SNHLY, CDR2 FYNNEI. V was clipped by 3 bases and J by 5 bases; unmatched bases: 3. DNA for the CDR3: TGTGCCAGCAGTGAGTCAGGGGGCCATCAGCCCCAGCATTTT. Translating gives CASSESGGHQPQHF.

By sample fraction, this clone is medium-sized. The chain has TRBV29-1 and TRBJ1-1, with a weak D call TRBD1 (5 bases). The germline V and J ends were trimmed by 6 bases and 4 bases, with 12 bases remaining between them. From germline, CDR1 is SQVTM and CDR2 ANQGSEA. There are 12 residues in the CDR3. CDR3 sequence reads: CSVSREGTEAFF. The DNA for the CDR3 is TGCAGCGTGTCCAGGGAAGGCACTGAAGCTTTCTTT.

The rearrangement joins TRBV5-1 to TRBJ2-3, with D maybe TRBD1 (6 bases). The CDR3 spans 15 residues. V lost 4 bases to trimming and J lost 2 bases, with 14 bases between them. From germline, CDR1 is SGHRS and CDR2 YFSETQ. The CDR3 is CASSNVAGVTDTQYF. Here the CDR3 DNA reads TGCGCCAGCAGCAACGTAGCAGGGGTCACAGATACGCAGTATTTT. Full variable domain (rest looked up from reference TRBV5-1 and TRBJ2-3): KAGVTQTPRYLIKTRGQQVTLSCSPISGHRSVSWYQQTPGQGLQFLFEYFSETQRNKGNFPGRFSGRQFSNSRSEMNVSTLELGDSALYLCASSNVAGVTDTQYFGPGTRLTVL.

This clone has just one count. The rearrangement links TRBV28 to TRBJ1-2; D remains ambiguous. The CDR3 length is 12 residues. Trimming stripped 9 bases from V and 2 bases from J, with 10 bases between. Germline CDR1 MDHEN, CDR2 SYDVKM. In DNA form, the CDR3 reads TGTGCCAGTGGAGGAAAGAACTATGGCTACACCTTC. Protein sequence: CASGGKNYGYTF.

The chain is built from TRBV7-8 and TRBJ2-7, with TRBD1 matching 8 bases. The germline gives CDR1 SGHVS, CDR2 FQNEAQ. The CDR3 sequence is 12 residues long. With 5 bases clipped from V and 7 bases from J, the junction kept 4 bases outside the gene matches. CDR3 region: CASSVTGGEQYF. The CDR3, as DNA: TGTGCCAGCAGCGTCACAGGGGGGGAGCAGTACTTC. The whole variable domain, remainder taken from reference TRBV7-8 and TRBJ2-7, is GAGVSQSPRYKVAKRGQDVALRCDPISGHVSLFWYQQALGQGPEFLTYFQNEAQLDKSGLPSDRFFAERPEGSVSTLKIQRTQQEDSAVYLCASSVTGGEQYFGPGTRLTVT.

This clone has just a few counts. V and J are TRBV19 and TRBJ2-2; 8 bases line up with TRBD1. This CDR3 is 16 amino acids long. Germline V CDR1 and CDR2: LNHDA, SQIVND (reference sequence). After removal of 8 bases from V and 4 bases from J, the junction contained 12 bases not matched to a gene. The CDR3 DNA sequence: TGTGCCAGTTCGGGGGACAGGTGGCGGGGCACCGGGGAGCTGTTTTTT. It yields the protein CASSGDRWRGTGELFF.

The rearrangement joins TRBV30 to TRBJ1-5; D is possibly TRBD1 (6 bases). The germline gives CDR1 GTSNPN, CDR2 SVGIG (reference sequence). The CDR3 consists of 13 residues. The germline V and J ends were trimmed by 2 bases and 5 bases, with 10 bases remaining between them. The CDR3 DNA reads TGTGCCTGGAGTTCCGGGACACATCAGCCCCAGCATTTT. It specifies CAWSSGTHQPQHF.

V and J are TRBV19 and TRBJ2-6, with D tentatively TRBD2 (6 bases). The CDR3 sequence is 18 residues long. V gave up 4 bases and J gave up 0 bases, with 16 bases separating them. The germline V gene has CDR1 LNHDA and CDR2 SQIVND (reference sequence). The CDR3 coding sequence is TGTGCCAGTAGTAGGATCGCGGGGAGGAGCTCTGGGGCCAACGTCCTGACTTTC. Its translation is CASSRIAGRSSGANVLTF.

This clone was picked up a small number of times. A read error is likely here: a far larger clone is one base away. This chain joins TRBV5-6 and TRBJ1-5; D remains ambiguous. CDR1 is SGHDT, CDR2 YYEEEE, per germline. The CDR3 has 13 amino acids. V was clipped by 2 bases and J by 0 bases, with 3 bases between them. The CDR3 reads CASSFHSNQPQHF. CDR3 nucleotide sequence: TGTGCCAGCAGCTTTCATAGCAATCAGCCCCAGCATTTT.

V and J are TRBV28 and TRBJ2-1; tentatively, D is TRBD1 (6 bases). Trimming pared 6 bases from V and 4 bases from J, leaving 19 bases between. The germline V gene encodes CDR1 MDHEN and CDR2 SYDVKM. The length of the CDR3 is 16 residues. In DNA form, the CDR3 reads TGTGCCAGCAGCCCCATGGGGGACATGAGATACAATGAGCAGTTCTTC. Translated, it gives CASSPMGDMRYNEQFF.

The chain recombines TRBV19 with TRBJ1-2, with TRBD1 identical over 8 bases. The CDR3 has 15 residues. The V segment lost 5 bases and the J segment 4 bases; nucleotides outside the gene matches: 9. CDR1 is LNHDA, CDR2 SQIVND, per germline (reference sequence). The CDR3 DNA reads as TGTGCCAGTAGTGGACAGGACAGGGTCGGCTATGGCTACACCTTC. As protein: CASSGQDRVGYGYTF.

This chain's CDR3 is CASGAGGGVGTGELFF. Here the CDR3 DNA reads TGCGCCAGCGGCGCGGGCGGGGGGGTCGGCACCGGGGAGCTGTTTTTT. This chain connects TRBV5-1 to TRBJ2-2; 9 bases line up with TRBD2. The V segment lost 7 bases and the J segment 4 bases; nucleotides outside the gene matches: 11. Germline lookup yields CDR1 SGHRS and CDR2 YFSETQ. The CDR3 extends over 16 amino acids.

This chain uses TRBV5-6 with TRBJ1-1; tentative D call: TRBD1 (5 bases). The length of the CDR3 is 15 residues. CDR1 and CDR2 (germline): SGHDT, YYEEEE. The V and J ends lost 6 bases and 4 bases respectively, with 19 bases between them. The CDR3 is CASTGGLNQGTEAFF. CDR3 in DNA: TGTGCCAGCACCGGTGGGCTTAATCAGGGCACTGAAGCTTTCTTT.

The chain links TRBV28 to TRBJ2-3; 10 nucleotides match TRBD2. Germline V gives CDR1 MDHEN, CDR2 SYDVKM. This CDR3 comprises 17 residues. Trimming at V came to 5 bases and at J to 5 bases, leaving 13 bases not matched to a gene. The CDR3 region has the DNA TGTGCCAGCAGTCCCAAGGGTAGCGGGGGGAGAAAAGATACGCAGTATTTT. As protein: CASSPKGSGGRKDTQYF.

With respect to this clone: One junction end disagrees with the germline gene, perhaps due to a read error. The CDR3 DNA is TGCGCCAGCAGCTTGGCTAGCGGGGGCCCCCACTTC. It is translated as CASSLASGGPHF. This rearrangement joins TRBV5-1 to TRBJ2-4, with 10 bases identical to TRBD2. This CDR3 contains 12 residues. The germline CDR1 and CDR2 sequences are SGHRS and YFSETQ.

The gene calls are TRBV7-8 and TRBJ1-5; D remains unclear. V was shortened by 1 base and J by 7 bases, with 11 bases between the two germline ends. Per germline, CDR1 SGHVS and CDR2 FQNEAQ. The CDR3 extends over 14 amino acids. CDR3 protein: CASSLVRGKQPQHF. The CDR3 nucleotides read TGTGCCAGCAGCTTAGTCCGGGGTAAGCAGCCCCAGCATTTT. Together with reference TRBV7-8 and TRBJ1-5, the CDR3 gives the full variable domain: GAGVSQSPRYKVAKRGQDVALRCDPISGHVSLFWYQQALGQGPEFLTYFQNEAQLDKSGLPSDRFFAERPEGSVSTLKIQRTQQEDSAVYLCASSLVRGKQPQHFGDGTRLSIL.

The rearrangement links TRBV15 to TRBJ2-7, with a weak D call TRBD1 (6 bases). V dropped 4 bases and J dropped 6 bases, with 13 bases sitting between them. Germline assignment: CDR1 LNHNV and CDR2 YYDKDF (reference sequence). This CDR3 contains 13 residues. In DNA, the CDR3 is TGTGCCACCAGCACGACAGGCAGTGGCGAGCAGTACTTC. It encodes CATSTTGSGEQYF. The whole variable domain, remainder taken from reference TRBV15 and TRBJ2-7, is DAMVIQNPRYQVTQFGKPVTLSCSQTLNHNVMYWYQQKSSQAPKLLFHYYDKDFNNEADTPDNFQSRRPNTSFCFLDIRSPGLGDTAMYLCATSTTGSGEQYFGPGTRLTVT.